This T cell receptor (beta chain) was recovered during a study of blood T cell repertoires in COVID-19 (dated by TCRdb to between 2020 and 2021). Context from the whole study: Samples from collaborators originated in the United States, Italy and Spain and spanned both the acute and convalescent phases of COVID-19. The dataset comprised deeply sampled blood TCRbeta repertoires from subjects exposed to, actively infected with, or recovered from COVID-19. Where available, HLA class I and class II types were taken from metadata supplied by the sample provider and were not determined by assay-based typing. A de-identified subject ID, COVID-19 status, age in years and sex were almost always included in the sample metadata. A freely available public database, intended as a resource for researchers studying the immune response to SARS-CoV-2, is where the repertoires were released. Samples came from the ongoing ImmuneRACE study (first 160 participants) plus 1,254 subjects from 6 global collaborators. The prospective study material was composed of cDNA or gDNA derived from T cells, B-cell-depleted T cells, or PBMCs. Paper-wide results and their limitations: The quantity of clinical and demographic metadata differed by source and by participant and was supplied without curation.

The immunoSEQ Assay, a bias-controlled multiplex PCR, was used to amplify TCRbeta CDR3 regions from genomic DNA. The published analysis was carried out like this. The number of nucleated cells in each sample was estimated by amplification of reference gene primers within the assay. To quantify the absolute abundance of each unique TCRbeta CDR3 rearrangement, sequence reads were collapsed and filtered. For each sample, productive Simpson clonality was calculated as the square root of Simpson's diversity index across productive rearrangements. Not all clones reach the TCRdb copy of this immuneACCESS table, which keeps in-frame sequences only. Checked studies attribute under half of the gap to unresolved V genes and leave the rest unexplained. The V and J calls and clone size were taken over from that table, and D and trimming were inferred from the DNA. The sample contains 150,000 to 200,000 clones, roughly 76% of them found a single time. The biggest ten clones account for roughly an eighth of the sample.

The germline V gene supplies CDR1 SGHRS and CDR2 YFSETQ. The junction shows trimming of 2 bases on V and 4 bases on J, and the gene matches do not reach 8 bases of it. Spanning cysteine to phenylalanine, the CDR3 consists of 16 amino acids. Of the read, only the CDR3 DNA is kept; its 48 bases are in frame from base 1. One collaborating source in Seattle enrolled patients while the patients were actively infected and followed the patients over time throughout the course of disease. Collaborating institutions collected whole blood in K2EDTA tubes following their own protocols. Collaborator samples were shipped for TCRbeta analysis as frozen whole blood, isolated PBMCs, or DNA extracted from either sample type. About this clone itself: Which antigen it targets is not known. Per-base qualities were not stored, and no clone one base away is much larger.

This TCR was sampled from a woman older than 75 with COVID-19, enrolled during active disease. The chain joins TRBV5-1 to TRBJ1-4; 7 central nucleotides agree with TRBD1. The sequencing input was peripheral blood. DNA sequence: TGCGCCAGCAGCTTAGACAGGGAGAAGAGTAATGAAAAACTGTTTTTT. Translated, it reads CASSLDREKSNEKLFF.